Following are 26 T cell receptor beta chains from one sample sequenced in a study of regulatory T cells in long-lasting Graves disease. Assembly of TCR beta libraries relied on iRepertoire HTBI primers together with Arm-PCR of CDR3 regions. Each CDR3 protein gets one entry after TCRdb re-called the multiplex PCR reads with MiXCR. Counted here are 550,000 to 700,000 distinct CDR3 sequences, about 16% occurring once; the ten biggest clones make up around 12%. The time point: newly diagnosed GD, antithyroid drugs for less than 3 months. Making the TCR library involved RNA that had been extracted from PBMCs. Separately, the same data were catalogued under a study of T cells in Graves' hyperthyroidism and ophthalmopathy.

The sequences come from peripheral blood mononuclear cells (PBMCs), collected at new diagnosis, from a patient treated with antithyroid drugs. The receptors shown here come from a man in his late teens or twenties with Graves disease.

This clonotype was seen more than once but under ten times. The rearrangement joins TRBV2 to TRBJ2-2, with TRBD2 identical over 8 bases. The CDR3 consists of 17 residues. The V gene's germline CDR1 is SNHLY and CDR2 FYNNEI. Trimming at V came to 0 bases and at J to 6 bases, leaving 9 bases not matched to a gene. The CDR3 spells CASSEAPSAGDSGELFF. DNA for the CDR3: TGTGCCAGCAGTGAAGCCCCATCAGCGGGAGATTCCGGGGAGCTGTTTTTT.

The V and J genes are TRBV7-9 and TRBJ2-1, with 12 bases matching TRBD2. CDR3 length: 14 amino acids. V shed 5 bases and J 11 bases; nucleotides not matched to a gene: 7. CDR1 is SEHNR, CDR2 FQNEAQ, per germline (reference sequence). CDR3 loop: CASSQTSGSTKQFF. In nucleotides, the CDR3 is TGTGCCAGCAGCCAGACTAGCGGGAGCACTAAGCAGTTCTTC.

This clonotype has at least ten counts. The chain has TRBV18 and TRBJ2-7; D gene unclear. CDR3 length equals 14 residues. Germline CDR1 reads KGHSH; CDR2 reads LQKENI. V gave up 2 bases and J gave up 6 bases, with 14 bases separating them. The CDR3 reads CASSPNPQPSEQYF. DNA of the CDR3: TGTGCCAGCTCACCAAACCCTCAGCCGTCCGAGCAGTACTTC.

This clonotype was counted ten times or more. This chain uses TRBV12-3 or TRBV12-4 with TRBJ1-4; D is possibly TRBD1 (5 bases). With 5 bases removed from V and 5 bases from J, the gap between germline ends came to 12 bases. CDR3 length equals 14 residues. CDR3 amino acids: CASSQNGGNEKLFF. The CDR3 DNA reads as TGTGCCAGCAGTCAAAACGGGGGGAATGAAAAACTGTTTTTT.

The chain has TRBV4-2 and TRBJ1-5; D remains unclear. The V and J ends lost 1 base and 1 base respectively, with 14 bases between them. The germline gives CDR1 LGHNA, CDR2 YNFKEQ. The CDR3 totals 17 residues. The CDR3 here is CASSQAVQQKSNQPQHF. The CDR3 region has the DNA TGTGCCAGCAGCCAAGCCGTCCAGCAAAAGAGCAATCAGCCCCAGCATTTT.

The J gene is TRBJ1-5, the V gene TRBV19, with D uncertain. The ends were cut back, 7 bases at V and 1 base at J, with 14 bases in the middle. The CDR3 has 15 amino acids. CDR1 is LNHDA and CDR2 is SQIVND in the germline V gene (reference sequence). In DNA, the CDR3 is TGTGCCAGTAAAACGCAACGGTGGAGCAATCAGCCCCAGCATTTT. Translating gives CASKTQRWSNQPQHF. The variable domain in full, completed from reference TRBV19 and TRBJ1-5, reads DGGITQSPKYLFRKEGQNVTLSCEQNLNHDAMYWYRQDPGQGLRLIYYSQIVNDFQKGDIAEGYSVSREKKESFPLTVTSAQKNPTAFYLCASKTQRWSNQPQHFGDGTRLSIL.

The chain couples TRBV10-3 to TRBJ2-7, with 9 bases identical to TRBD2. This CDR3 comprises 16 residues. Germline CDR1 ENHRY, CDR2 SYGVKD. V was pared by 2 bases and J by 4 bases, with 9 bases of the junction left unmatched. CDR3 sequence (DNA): TGTGCCATCAGTGAGGCCCGTCTAGCGGGAAGGTACGAGCAGTACTTC. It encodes CAISEARLAGRYEQYF.

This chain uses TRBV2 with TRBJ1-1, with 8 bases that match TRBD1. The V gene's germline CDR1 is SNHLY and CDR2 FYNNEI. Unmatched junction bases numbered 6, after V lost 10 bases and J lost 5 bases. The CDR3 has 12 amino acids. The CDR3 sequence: CATQGAGTEAFF. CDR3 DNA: TGTGCCACCCAGGGGGCAGGAACTGAAGCTTTCTTT.

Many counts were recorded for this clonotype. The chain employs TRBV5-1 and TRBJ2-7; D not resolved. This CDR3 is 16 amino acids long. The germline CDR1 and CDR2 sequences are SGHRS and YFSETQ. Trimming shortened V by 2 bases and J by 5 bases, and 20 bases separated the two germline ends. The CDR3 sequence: CASSLDIQLIRHEQYF. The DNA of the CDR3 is TGCGCCAGCAGCTTAGACATTCAACTTATTCGGCACGAGCAGTACTTC.

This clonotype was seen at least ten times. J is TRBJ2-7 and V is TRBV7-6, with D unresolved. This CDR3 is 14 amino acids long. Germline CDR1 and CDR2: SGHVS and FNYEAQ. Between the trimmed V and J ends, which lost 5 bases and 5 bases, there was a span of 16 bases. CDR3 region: CASSPRSRTDEQYF. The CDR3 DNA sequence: TGTGCCAGCAGCCCCCGTTCCCGAACAGACGAGCAGTACTTC.

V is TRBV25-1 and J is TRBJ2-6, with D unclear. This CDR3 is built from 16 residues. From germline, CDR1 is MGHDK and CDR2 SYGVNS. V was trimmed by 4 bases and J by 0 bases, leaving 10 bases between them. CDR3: CASSVAGPSGANVLTF. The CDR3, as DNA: TGTGCCAGCAGTGTCGCAGGTCCCTCTGGGGCCAACGTCCTGACTTTC.

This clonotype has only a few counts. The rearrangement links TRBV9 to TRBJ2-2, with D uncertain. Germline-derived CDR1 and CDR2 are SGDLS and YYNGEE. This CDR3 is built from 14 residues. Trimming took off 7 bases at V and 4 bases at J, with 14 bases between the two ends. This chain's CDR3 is CASSVGHLTGELFF. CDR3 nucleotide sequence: TGTGCCAGCTCTGTTGGGCACCTCACCGGGGAGCTGTTTTTT.

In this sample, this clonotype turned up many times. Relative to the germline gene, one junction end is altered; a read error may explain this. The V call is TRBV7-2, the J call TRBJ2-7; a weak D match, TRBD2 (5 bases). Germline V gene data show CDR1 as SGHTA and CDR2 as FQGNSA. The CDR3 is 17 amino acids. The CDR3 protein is CASSLAGRLTASHEQYF. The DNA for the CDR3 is TGTGCCAGCAGCTTAGCGGGGAGACTAACGGCCTCCCACGAGCAGTACTTC.

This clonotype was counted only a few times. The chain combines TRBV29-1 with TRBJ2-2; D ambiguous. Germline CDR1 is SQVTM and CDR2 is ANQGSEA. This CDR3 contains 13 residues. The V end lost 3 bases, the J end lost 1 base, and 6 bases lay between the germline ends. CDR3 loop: CSVDSGNTGELFF. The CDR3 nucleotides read TGCAGCGTTGATTCGGGGAACACCGGGGAGCTGTTTTTT.

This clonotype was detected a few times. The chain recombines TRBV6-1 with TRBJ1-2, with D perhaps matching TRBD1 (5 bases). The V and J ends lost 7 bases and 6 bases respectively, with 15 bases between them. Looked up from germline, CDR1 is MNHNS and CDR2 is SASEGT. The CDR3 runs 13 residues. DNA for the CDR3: TGTGCCAGCACCCCTCGTAGGGGTGATGGCTACACCTTC. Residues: CASTPRRGDGYTF.

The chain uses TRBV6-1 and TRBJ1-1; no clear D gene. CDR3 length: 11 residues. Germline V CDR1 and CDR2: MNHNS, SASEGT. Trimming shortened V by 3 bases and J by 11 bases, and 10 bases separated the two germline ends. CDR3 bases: TGTGCCAGCAGTGATTGGCAGGTTGCTTTCTTT. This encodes CASSDWQVAFF.

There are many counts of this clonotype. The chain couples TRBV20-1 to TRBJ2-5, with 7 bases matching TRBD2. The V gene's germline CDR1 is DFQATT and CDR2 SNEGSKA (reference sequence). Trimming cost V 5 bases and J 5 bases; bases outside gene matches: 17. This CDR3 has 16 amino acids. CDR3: CSALRLAPWDGETQYF. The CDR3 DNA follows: TGCAGTGCTCTGAGACTAGCTCCCTGGGATGGGGAGACCCAGTACTTC.

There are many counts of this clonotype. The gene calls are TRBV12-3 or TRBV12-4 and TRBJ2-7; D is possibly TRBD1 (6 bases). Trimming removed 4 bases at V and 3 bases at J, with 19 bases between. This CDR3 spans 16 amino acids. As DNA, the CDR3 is TGTGCCAGCAGTTCCCCAGGGGCCCAACTAAACTACGAGCAGTACTTC. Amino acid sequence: CASSSPGAQLNYEQYF.

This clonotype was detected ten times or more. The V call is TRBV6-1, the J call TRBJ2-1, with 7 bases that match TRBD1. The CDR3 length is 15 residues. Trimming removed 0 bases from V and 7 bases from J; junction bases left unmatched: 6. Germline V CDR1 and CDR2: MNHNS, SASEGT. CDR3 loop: CASSEAQGVVNEQFF. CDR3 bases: TGTGCCAGCAGTGAAGCGCAGGGGGTCGTAAATGAGCAGTTCTTC.

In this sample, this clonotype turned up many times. The CDR3 sequence: CASSSRLDRDGYGYTF. Written as DNA, the CDR3 is TGTGCCAGCAGCTCACGACTAGACCGGGACGGCTATGGCTACACCTTC. J is TRBJ1-2 and V is TRBV7-3, with D perhaps matching TRBD1 (5 bases). Germline V gene sequence: CDR1 SGHTA, CDR2 FQGTGA. Trimming removed 4 bases at V and 4 bases at J, with 19 bases between. The CDR3 has 16 amino acids.

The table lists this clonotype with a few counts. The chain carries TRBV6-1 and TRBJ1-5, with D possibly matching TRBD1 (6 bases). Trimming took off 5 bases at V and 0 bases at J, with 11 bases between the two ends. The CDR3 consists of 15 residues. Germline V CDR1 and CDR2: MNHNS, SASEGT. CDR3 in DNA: TGTGCCAGCAGTCCCGACAGGTTTAGCAATCAGCCCCAGCATTTT. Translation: CASSPDRFSNQPQHF.

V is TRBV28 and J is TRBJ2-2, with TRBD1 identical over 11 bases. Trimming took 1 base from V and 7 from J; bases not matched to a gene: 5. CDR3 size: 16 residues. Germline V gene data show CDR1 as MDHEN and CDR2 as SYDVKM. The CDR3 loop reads CASSLFGQGAGGELFF. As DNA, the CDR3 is TGTGCCAGCAGTTTATTCGGACAGGGGGCGGGCGGGGAGCTGTTTTTT.

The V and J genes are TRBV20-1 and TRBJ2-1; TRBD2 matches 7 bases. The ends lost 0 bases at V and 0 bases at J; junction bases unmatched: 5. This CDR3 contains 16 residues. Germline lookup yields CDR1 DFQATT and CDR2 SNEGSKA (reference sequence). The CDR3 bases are TGCAGTGCTAGAGATCCGCGGGGGAGCTCCTACAATGAGCAGTTCTTC. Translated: CSARDPRGSSYNEQFF.

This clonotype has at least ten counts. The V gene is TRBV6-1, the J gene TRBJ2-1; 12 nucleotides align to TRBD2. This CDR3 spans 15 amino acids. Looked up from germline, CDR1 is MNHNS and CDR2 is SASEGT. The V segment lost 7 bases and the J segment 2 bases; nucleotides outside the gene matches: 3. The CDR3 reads CASTPSGRAYNEQFF. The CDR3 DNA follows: TGTGCCAGCACTCCTAGCGGGAGGGCCTACAATGAGCAGTTCTTC.

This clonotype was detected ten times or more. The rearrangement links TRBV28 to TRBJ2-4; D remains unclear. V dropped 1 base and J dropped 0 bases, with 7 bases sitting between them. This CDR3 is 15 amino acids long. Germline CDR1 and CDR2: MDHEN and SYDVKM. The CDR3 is CASSLSRLAKNIQYF. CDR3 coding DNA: TGTGCCAGCAGTTTATCACGGCTAGCCAAAAACATTCAGTACTTC.

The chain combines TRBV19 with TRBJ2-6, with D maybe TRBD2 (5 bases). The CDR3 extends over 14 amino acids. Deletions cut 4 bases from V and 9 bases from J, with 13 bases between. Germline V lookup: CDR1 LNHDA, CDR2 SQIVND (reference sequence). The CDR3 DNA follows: TGTGCCAGTAGTACGGTATGGACTGACAACGTCCTGACTTTC. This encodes CASSTVWTDNVLTF.